This TCR beta chain was sequenced during a study of Graves' ophthalmopathy and Graves' hyperthyroidism. Background on the study: Hyperthyroidism is called stable when no ophthalmopathy develops within 18 months of follow-up. General observations from the study: Stable hyperthyroidism and ophthalmopathy were told apart by a 13-signature model, which achieved roughly 90% sensitivity and over 65% specificity. In blood appeared most of the expanded thyroid clonotypes whose frequency exceeded 0.001.

Amplification targeted the TCR beta CDR3 regions, with RNA transcripts as the source material. Investigators did first-round RT-PCR with HTBI primers, then second-round multiplex PCR. TCRdb recomputed calls from the multiplex PCR reads with MiXCR, one row per CDR3 protein. The table has 580,000 or so distinct CDR3 sequences, 35% to 45% seen once; the top ten hold about 4.6%. Establishment of the diagnosis relied upon clinical symptoms, serum thyroxine, TRAb, thyroid ultrasound and orbital computed tomography. The CDR3 loop spans 14 amino acids. Germline CDR1 DFQATT, CDR2 SNEGSKA (reference sequence). J gave up 6 bases and V 2 bases, and 8 bases lay outside the gene matches. This clonotype was detected ten times or more. Its antigen remains unknown.

The chain joins TRBV20-1 to TRBJ2-7, with TRBD1 identical over 9 bases. This TCR derives from an adult man with Graves' hyperthyroidism. The sequenced sample consisted of peripheral blood or thyroid tissue (not recorded which). The CDR3 bases are TGCAGTGCTAGACGGACAGGGGAGGGTGGCGAGCAGTACTTC. Amino acids: CSARRTGEGGEQYF.